A single sample is the source of the 10 T cell receptor beta chains below, sequenced in a study of long-term antiretroviral therapy in people with HIV. The libraries were made with immunoSEQ v3.0 at survey level. Sequencing used immunoSEQ multiplex PCR; TCRdb keeps in-frame clones, though not all of them. This table has approximately 16,000 clones, around 85% appearing once. Source: unsorted PBMCs, taken roughly 1.2 years before starting antiretroviral therapy. These receptors came from a man in his thirties or forties with HIV.

In this sample, this clone turned up once. The chain recombines TRBV18 with TRBJ2-4, with no clear D. The germline V gene encodes CDR1 KGHSH and CDR2 LQKENI. The CDR3 loop spans 15 amino acids. V was shortened by 5 bases and J by 1 base, with 12 bases between the two germline ends. The CDR3 here is CASSDISNAKNIQYF. In DNA form, the CDR3 reads TGTGCCAGCTCAGACATCAGCAACGCCAAAAACATTCAGTACTTC.

The chain uses TRBV6-6 and TRBJ1-1, with unresolved D. V dropped 5 bases and J dropped 3 bases, with 16 bases sitting between them. The CDR3 sequence is 15 residues long. The germline V gene encodes CDR1 MNHNY and CDR2 SVGAGI (reference sequence). For the CDR3, the DNA is TGTGCCAGCAGTACGCGGACGCAAAGGGACACTGAAGCTTTCTTT. This gives the protein CASSTRTQRDTEAFF.

This chain joins TRBV7-9 and TRBJ1-1; the D is unclear. The CDR3 loop spans 13 amino acids. Germline lookup yields CDR1 SEHNR and CDR2 FQNEAQ (reference sequence). V was trimmed by 5 bases and J by 2 bases, leaving 9 bases between them. Written as DNA, the CDR3 is TGTGCCAGCAGCCCTGGACCTAACACTGAAGCTTTCTTT. The encoded protein is CASSPGPNTEAFF.

The chain recombines TRBV19 with TRBJ1-5, with D possibly TRBD1 on 6 matching bases. CDR1 LNHDA and CDR2 SQIVND come from the germline V gene (reference sequence). The CDR3 length is 16 residues. V lost 5 bases and J 4 bases, leaving 18 bases between the germline ends. Here the CDR3 DNA reads TGTGCCAGTAGTGCCCCTCCGGGGGCTCCTAATCAGCCCCAGCATTTT. The encoded protein is CASSAPPGAPNQPQHF.

This clone was observed a single time. This rearrangement joins TRBV7-9 to TRBJ2-3; a possible D gene is TRBD2 (6 bases). Between the trimmed V and J ends, which lost 5 bases and 4 bases, there was a span of 22 bases. This CDR3 contains 17 residues. The germline CDR1 and CDR2 sequences are SEHNR and FQNEAQ (reference sequence). CDR3 sequence (DNA): TGTGCCAGCAGCGCGCTGGTGGGCGGGAATAGGCCAGATACGCAGTATTTT. Amino acids: CASSALVGGNRPDTQYF.

This chain connects TRBV2 to TRBJ2-2, with TRBD2 as a possible D gene (6 bases). The germline V gene has CDR1 SNHLY and CDR2 FYNNEI. Trimming stripped 7 bases from V and 5 bases from J, with 17 bases between. This CDR3 is built from 15 residues. CDR3 protein: CASIPGLGGTGELFF. The DNA of the CDR3 is TGTGCCAGCATTCCGGGTCTAGGAGGGACCGGGGAGCTGTTTTTT.

The chain carries TRBV11-1 and TRBJ2-1, with TRBD2 matching 10 bases. The CDR3 runs to 15 residues. J was trimmed by 10 bases and V by 4 bases; bases with no gene match: 10. Per germline, CDR1 SGHAT and CDR2 FQDESV (reference sequence). CDR3 loop: CASSYQAGGLREQFF. For the CDR3, the DNA is TGTGCCAGCAGCTATCAAGCGGGAGGGCTCAGGGAGCAGTTCTTC.

The chain's CDR3 is CASSVAPEGGELFF. The DNA of the CDR3 is TGTGCCAGCAGCGTAGCTCCCGAGGGCGGGGAGCTGTTTTTT. The J gene is TRBJ2-2, the V gene TRBV9; possible D gene TRBD2, 5 bases. Trimming left V 0 bases short and J 7 bases short, with 10 bases between. This CDR3 spans 14 amino acids. Germline V gene lookup returns CDR1 SGDLS and CDR2 YYNGEE.

The chain has TRBV7-2 and TRBJ2-7; TRBD1 might be the D (6 bases). This CDR3 comprises 14 residues. Trimming stripped 1 base from V and 0 bases from J, with 7 bases between. Germline loops: CDR1 SGHTA, CDR2 FQGNSA. The CDR3 coding sequence is TGTGCCAGCAGCTTAGGCAGGGGCTCCTACGAGCAGTACTTC. Amino acid sequence: CASSLGRGSYEQYF.

The chain is built from TRBV18 and TRBJ2-3; either TRBD1 or TRBD2 may fit D (6 bases each). V dropped 2 bases and J dropped 5 bases, with 11 bases sitting between them. Germline V CDR1 and CDR2: KGHSH, LQKENI. CDR3 length: 14 residues. In DNA form, the CDR3 reads TGTGCCAGCTCACCAAATGGGGGGCGAGATACGCAGTATTTT. Encoded protein: CASSPNGGRDTQYF.